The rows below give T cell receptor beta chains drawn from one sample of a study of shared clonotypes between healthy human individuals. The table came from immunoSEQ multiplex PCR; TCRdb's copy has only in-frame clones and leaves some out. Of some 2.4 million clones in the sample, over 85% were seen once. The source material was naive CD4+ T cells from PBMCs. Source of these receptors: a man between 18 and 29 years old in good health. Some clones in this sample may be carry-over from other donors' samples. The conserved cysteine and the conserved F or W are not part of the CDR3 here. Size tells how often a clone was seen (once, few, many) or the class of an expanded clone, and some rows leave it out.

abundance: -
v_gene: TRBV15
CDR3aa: ATSRGGGDEQF

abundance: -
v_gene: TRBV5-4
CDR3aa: ASSLVAGGGETQY

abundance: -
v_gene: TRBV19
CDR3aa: ASSITGTYALSHGYT

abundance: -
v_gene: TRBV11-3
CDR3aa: ASSSQTGAGETQY

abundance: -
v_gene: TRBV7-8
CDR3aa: ASSRWTSQFYEQY

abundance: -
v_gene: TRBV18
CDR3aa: ASSGTGGTEAF

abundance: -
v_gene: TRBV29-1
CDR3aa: SVRKIGQGRTTLTGELF

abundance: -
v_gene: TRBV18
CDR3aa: ASSSVSSPTDTQY

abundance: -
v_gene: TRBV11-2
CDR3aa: ASSRGLAGNTGELF

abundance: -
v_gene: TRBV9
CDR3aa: ASSAGVGETEAF

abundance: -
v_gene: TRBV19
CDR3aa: ASTAIGVNQPQH

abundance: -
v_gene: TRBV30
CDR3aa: AWSVLSPNTEAF

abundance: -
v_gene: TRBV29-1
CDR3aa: SVDDSGRALGPNEQF

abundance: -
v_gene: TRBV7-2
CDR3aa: ASSLGAGLRAEQY

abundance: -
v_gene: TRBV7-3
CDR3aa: ASSLTAQGNSPLH

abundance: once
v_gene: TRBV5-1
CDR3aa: ASTGTSGNNEQF

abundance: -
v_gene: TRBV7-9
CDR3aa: AIVGDSAYNEQF

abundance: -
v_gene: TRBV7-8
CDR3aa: ASSHQRTGPDLKF

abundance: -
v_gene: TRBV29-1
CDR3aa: STRQGTLHTDTQY

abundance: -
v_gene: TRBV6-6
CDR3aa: ASQNRVSDTQY

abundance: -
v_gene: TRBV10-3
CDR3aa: AISRQGATNEKLF

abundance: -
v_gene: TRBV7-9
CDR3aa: ASSSGQGGEKLF

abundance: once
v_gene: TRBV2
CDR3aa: ASSGTPQETQY

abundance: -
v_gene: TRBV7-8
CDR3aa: ASSPQGNTEAF

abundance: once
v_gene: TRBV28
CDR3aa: ASSPDPTGKAF

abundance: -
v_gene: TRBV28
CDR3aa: ASSDTGTRRGNEQF

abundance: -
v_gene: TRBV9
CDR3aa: ASSVSGGDQPQH

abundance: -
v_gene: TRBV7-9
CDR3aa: ASSFTQGVGEKLF